A single TCR beta chain is shown here with its context. Its target is unknown. Germline V gene lookup returns CDR1 SEHNR and CDR2 FQNEAQ (reference sequence). This CDR3 has 15 amino acids. Trimming removed 5 bases at V and 4 bases at J, with 17 bases between. This record belongs to a study of OX40 agonist ivuxolimab in advanced cancers. Study-wide background: Of the patients, three showed partial responses, one with hepatocellular carcinoma and two with cutaneous melanoma.

Profiled with immunoSEQ multiplex PCR; TCRdb holds only in-frame clones, not every one. The sample records approximately 60,000 clones, about 92% being singletons. Findings and caveats of the study: The authors also found low normalized T-cell clonal expansion in some nonresponders. On average, a greater number of expanded clones characterised CD8+ T cells relative to CD4+.

The rearrangement joins TRBV7-9 to TRBJ1-2; D ambiguous. The material sequenced was CD4+ or CD8+ T cells sorted from blood, taken in a trial of the OX40 agonist ivuxolimab. The sequence derives from an adult with an advanced solid tumor such as melanoma, head and neck, liver or kidney cancer. This CDR3 is CASSGSSESSYGYTF. CDR3 DNA: TGTGCCAGCAGCGGGAGTTCTGAATCGTCCTATGGCTACACCTTC.